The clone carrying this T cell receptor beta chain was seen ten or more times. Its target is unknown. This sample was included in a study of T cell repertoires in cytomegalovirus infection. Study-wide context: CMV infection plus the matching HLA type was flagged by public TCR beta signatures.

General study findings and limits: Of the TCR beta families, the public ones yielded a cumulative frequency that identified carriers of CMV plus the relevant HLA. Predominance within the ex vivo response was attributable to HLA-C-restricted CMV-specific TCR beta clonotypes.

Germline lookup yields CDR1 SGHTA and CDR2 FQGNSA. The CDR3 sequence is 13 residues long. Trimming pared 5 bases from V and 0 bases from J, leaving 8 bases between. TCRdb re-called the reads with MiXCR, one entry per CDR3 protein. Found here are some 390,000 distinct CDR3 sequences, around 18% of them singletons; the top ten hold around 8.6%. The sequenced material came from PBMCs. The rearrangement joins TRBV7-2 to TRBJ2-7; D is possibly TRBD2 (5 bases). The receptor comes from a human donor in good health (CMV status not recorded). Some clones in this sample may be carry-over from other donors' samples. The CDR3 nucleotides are TGTGCCAGCAGCCAGAGGGACTCCTACGAGCAGTACGTC. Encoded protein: CASSQRDSYEQYV.